This T cell receptor beta chain stems from a study of cytomegalovirus exposure and HLA in healthy donors (dated by TCRdb to 2017 to 2019). The study in broad terms: In an earlier analysis of some 550 of the donors, around 290 Gb of sequence data and about 110 million unique TCR beta sequences from about 190 million T cells were reported. Approximately 330 gigabases of sequencing data and around 85 million unique TCR sequences made up an early release that covered under 750 HLA-typed donors. The genetic ancestry cluster associated with self-reported Caucasian donors included 65% to 90% of the 300 to 400 genotyped donors. The aim of the study was to test whether cataloging public T cell receptors could identify signatures of past pathogen exposure. The T cell repertoires of under 700 subjects were profiled by immunosequencing and related to cytomegalovirus serostatus. A separate validation cohort of 100 to 150 different subjects was used in addition to the roughly 670-subject first cohort. To predict cytomegalovirus infection status, the study combined high-throughput TCR immunosequencing, statistical association of individual TCRs with disease status, and machine learning. In a later analysis, previously published TCR beta repertoires from 500 to 750 donors were re-analyzed and high-resolution HLA genotyping was added so that TCR occurrence patterns could be studied. In the later analysis, no new phenotypic data were used to find candidate immune exposures; instead, reliance was placed on TCR beta sequences and their occurrence across donors. An earlier analysis of about 600 of the donors used high-throughput TCR beta sequencing to judge whether each TCR beta V gene segment behaved as functional or pseudogenic. Alongside the repertoire data, information on donor age, sex, ethnicity and CMV serostatus was compiled. In a later genetic analysis, genome-wide SNP genotypes for about 65% of the roughly 670 donors were used, and that subset was treated as a discovery cohort. Every repertoire in the discovery cohort had been generated on one and the same sequencing platform. HLA typing covered class I and class II loci at four-digit resolution. The number of donors typed differed by locus, with about 629-630 for A, B, C, DRB1 and DQB1, approximately 500 for DQA1, 600 to 610 for DPA1, and around 460 for DPB1. Four to six DR-DQ haplotypes were handled as single units for association and clustering, since linkage in the cohort was strong. Among about 400 genotyped donors of the cohort, an average of roughly 230,000 unique TCR beta nucleotide sequences was sequenced per donor, of which about 18% were non-productive.

This clone has a single count. Its antigen is unknown. Base qualities were left out, and no much larger clone turns up one base away. The investigation overall reported the following: In a later analysis, 16,951 TCR beta sequences were associated with specific HLA alleles at a false discovery rate of 0.05. The authors suggested that the approach could potentially be extended to other disease states and immunological phenotypes. Correlated functional status among segregating V segments might be attributable to linkage disequilibrium, but an unknown experimental factor could not be ruled out. Because counts were too low, seventeen rarely observed V segments, including chromosome 9 orphons, were excluded from the earlier analysis of several hundred of the donors. Broadly in line with IMGT annotations, most TCR beta V segments showed up in productive rearrangements about 87% or about 30% of the time in an earlier analysis of 450 to 750 of the donors. The classifier was reported to diagnose cytomegalovirus status with high specificity and sensitivity in both the original and validation cohorts. A cluster of highly shared sequence variants was judged likely to be a technical artifact of the sequencing pipeline. When HLA alleles, especially DR and DQ, strongly co-occurred, attributing TCR associations to individual alleles was difficult. The study gave a list of 150 to 200 TCR beta chains associated with cytomegalovirus. The presence/absence analyses assumed that sequencing depth was roughly uniform across donors, and that assumption may not be true. Several of the top co-occurrence clusters appeared to be linked to parvovirus B19, influenza, CMV and Epstein-Barr virus, according to a later analysis. A few of the identified cytomegalovirus-associated TCR beta chains were confirmed in vitro to be specific for cytomegalovirus antigens. A later genetic analysis associated a missense DCLRE1C variant with V-gene and J-gene trimming of TCR beta chains, and an independent cohort replicated the association. In a later analysis, most CMV-associated TCR beta chains were found to appear HLA-restricted, with HLA associations seemingly driven largely by CMV exposure. Immune exposure information for the cohort was limited to CMV serostatus. A later analysis found that TCR association rates varied across HLA loci, with DRB1 alleles showing the most associated TCRs and HLA-C alleles the fewest. In a later genetic analysis, fewer N-insertions in productive TCRs were reported among donors in an Asian-associated ancestry cluster than the 666-donor mean. Some IMGT-functional V segments, including TRBV6-2 and TRBV6-3, could not be told apart with the 87-base-pair reads, so those segments were excluded. Because HLA typing was unavailable for some donors at each locus, only the typed subset was used in association tests. A further reported finding was that TCR beta sequences accurately predicted the HLA-A and HLA-B alleles for most subjects in the first cohort. Compared with equally common non-associated chains, HLA-associated TCR beta chains in a later analysis were more clonally expanded and had lower generation probabilities. Across donors, most TCR sequences were observed very rarely, whereas some public TCRs were present in many individuals. In this cohort, only TCR beta chains were sequenced, and detectable features were limited by the absence of alpha or paired-chain data.

The cohort consisted of 600 or so healthy bone marrow donors. All cohort members were sampled while nominally healthy, although unrecorded immune exposures were likely present. The donor was CMV seronegative and belonged to the group of 350 or so seronegative cohort members. Every donor gave a peripheral blood sample, and the peripheral blood mononuclear cells from that sample were used for TCR beta sequencing. The Qiagen DNeasy Blood Extraction Kit was used to extract genomic DNA from the blood cell samples. V and J are trimmed by 4 bases and 1 base, and the gene matches miss 5 bases of the junction. From the cysteine up to the phenylalanine, the CDR3 has a length of 16 residues. Only the CDR3 DNA stays, 48 bases, in frame from base 1. In the germline V gene, CDR1 corresponds to SGDLS and CDR2 to YYNGEE. Receptor amplification or capture employed the immunoSEQ multiplex PCR assay. For the multiplex PCR, a mixture combining 60 forward primers for TCR Vbeta segments and 13 reverse primers for TCR Jbeta segments was used. The CDR3 region of rearranged TCR beta genes was amplified from genomic DNA by a multiplex PCR assay. Amplified TCR beta libraries were sequenced as 87-base-pair reads on the Illumina HiSeq System. The source study handled its data this way. Across the 670 or so repertoires, a later analysis counted roughly 77 million unique TCR beta chains, around 11 million of which were shared by at least two donors. To remove PCR and sequencing errors, raw reads were error-corrected and collapsed into unique sequences using a nearest-neighbor algorithm that merged closely related sequences. V, D and J gene segments were assigned by aligning CDR3 sequences to IMGT reference sequences. For a sequence to be retained, a match of at least six nucleotides was required to both a V gene segment and a J gene segment. Rearrangements were called productive when the CDR3 lacked stop codons and stayed in frame with V and J; all others were non-productive. CDR3 was defined according to IMGT convention as the region running from the second conserved V-encoded cysteine to the conserved J-encoded phenylalanine. In an earlier analysis of approximately 590 of the donors, sequences lacking an unambiguous match to a single V gene segment were excluded. In an earlier analysis of about 590 of the donors, a V segment was called functional when productive rearrangements were above 56.7%, and segregating when the standard deviation between donors exceeded 5%. A statistical classification framework was developed to diagnose cytomegalovirus status using the catalog of TCR beta chain sequences. In a later analysis, V and J genes were assigned by comparing TCR nucleotide sequences against IMGT/GENE-DB human TR gene sequences. In a later analysis, CDR3 sequences and most-parsimonious VDJ recombination scenarios were assigned using the TCRdist pipeline. In a later analysis, each TCR beta chain was defined by its CDR3 amino acid sequence together with its V-gene family, and reads lacking a unique V-gene family were excluded. In a later analysis, 500 to 700 highly shared, low-generation-probability nucleotide sequences were removed to address suspected cross-contamination and a sequencing artifact. In a later analysis, a clonal expansion index for each public chain was calculated from normalized within-repertoire ranks of inferred template counts. A later analysis computed generation probabilities with a VDJ recombination model fitted to out-of-frame rearrangements, and checked the results against IGoR. Hypergeometric tests were used in a later analysis to score TCR-TCR, TCR-HLA and TCR-CMV co-occurrence, with a repertoire-size bias correction applied to the TCR pairs. To estimate false discovery rates, a later analysis permuted the HLA or CMV assignments 20 times. A later analysis grouped co-occurring TCRs with DBSCAN, adding TCRdist sequence similarity when clustering within HLA-allele-positive subsets. Repertoires with fewer than 30,000 or more than 120,000 public chains were left out of co-occurrence clustering, as were five repertoires with anomalous nucleotide sharing. TCRdb obtained this table from immuneACCESS and retained in-frame rearrangements with V and J assigned. These tables miss some clones; where compared with another copy, unresolved V genes account for less than half of the shortfall, and the remainder is unexplained. V and J calls and clone size are given by that table; D and trimming were obtained from the DNA. This sample is represented by around 190,000 clones; more than 75% of them were singletons. Together, the top ten hold 1.5% to 2% of the sample.

The source is a woman between 50 and 59 years old in good health and CMV-seronegative. The sample was PBMCs. The V and J segments used are TRBV9 and TRBJ2-2; 9 central bases correspond to TRBD2. The CDR3 reads CASSPRAGGNTGELFF. The nucleotides read TGTGCCAGCAGCCCCCGAGCGGGGGGGAACACCGGGGAGCTGTTTTTT.